This TCR beta chain emerged from a study of cytomegalovirus exposure and HLA in healthy donors listed by TCRdb under 2017. In the study overall: An earlier analysis of approximately 640 of the donors reported about 250 Gb of sequence data and 100 million to 140 million unique TCR beta sequences from 150 million to 200 million T cells. The study used immunosequencing to profile the T cell repertoires of around 600 subjects and linked those repertoires to cytomegalovirus serostatus. A later analysis re-examined previously published TCR beta repertoires from more than 650 donors and added high-resolution HLA genotyping to investigate patterns of TCR occurrence. Of the roughly 410 genotyped donors, 81% were placed in the genetic ancestry cluster associated with self-reported Caucasian donors. A later genetic analysis used genome-wide SNP genotypes for about three fifths of the roughly 700 donors, treating that subset as a discovery cohort. Because of strong linkage in the cohort, roughly five DR-DQ haplotypes were treated as single units for association and clustering. The study aimed to test whether cataloging public T cell receptors could reveal signatures of past pathogen exposure. In an earlier analysis of roughly 580 of the donors, high-throughput TCR beta sequencing was used to judge whether each TCR beta V gene segment behaved as functional or pseudogenic. Along with the approximately 700-subject first cohort, a separate validation cohort of 120 different subjects was used. Every discovery cohort repertoire had been produced on one sequencing platform. Donor age, sex, ethnicity and CMV serostatus were collected together with the repertoire data. Among a few hundred genotyped donors of the cohort, an average of around 240,000 unique TCR beta nucleotide sequences were sequenced per donor, about a sixth of them non-productive. An early release that covered more than 550 HLA-typed donors contained around 300 gigabases of sequencing data and tens of millions of unique TCR sequences. The number of typed donors differed by locus: about 620-630 for A, B, C, DRB1 and DQB1; 500 to 550 for DQA1; 600 to 610 for DPA1; and roughly 490 for DPB1. Class I and class II HLA loci were covered by the typing at four-digit resolution. Rather than using new phenotypic data, the later analysis identified candidate immune exposures from TCR beta sequences and from how often those sequences occurred across donors. High-throughput TCR immunosequencing, statistical association of individual TCRs with disease status, and machine learning were combined to predict cytomegalovirus infection status. The study at large found these results: Only TCR beta chains were sequenced in this cohort, and the absence of alpha or paired-chain data limited detectable features. Because HLA typing was missing for some donors at each locus, association tests included only the typed subset. Three of the identified cytomegalovirus-associated TCR beta chains were confirmed in vitro to be specific for cytomegalovirus antigens. In a later analysis, the rate of TCR association differed among HLA loci, with DRB1 alleles having the most associated TCRs and HLA-C alleles having the fewest. Several of the top co-occurrence clusters appeared to be linked to parvovirus B19, influenza, CMV and Epstein-Barr virus, according to a later analysis. Correlated functional status among segregating V segments might reflect linkage disequilibrium, but an unknown experimental factor could not be ruled out. Across donors, most TCR sequences were observed very rarely, whereas some public TCRs were present in many individuals. Immune exposure information for the cohort was limited to CMV serostatus. A cluster of highly shared sequence variants was judged likely to be a technical artifact of the sequencing pipeline. Roughly uniform sequencing depth across donors was assumed in presence/absence analyses, although this assumption may not hold. According to a later genetic analysis, donors in an Asian-associated ancestry cluster had fewer N-insertions in productive TCRs than the approximately 650-donor mean. In a later analysis, most CMV-associated TCR beta chains were found to appear HLA-restricted, with HLA associations seemingly driven largely by CMV exposure. The 87-base-pair reads could not distinguish some IMGT-functional V segments, including TRBV6-2 and TRBV6-3, so those segments were excluded. In a later analysis, HLA-associated TCR beta chains showed more clonal expansion and lower generation probabilities than non-associated chains that were equally common. In both the original and validation cohorts, the classifier was reported to diagnose cytomegalovirus status with high specificity and sensitivity. When HLA alleles, especially DR and DQ, strongly co-occurred, attributing TCR associations to individual alleles was difficult. An earlier analysis of some 590 of the donors showed that most TCR beta V segments appeared in productive rearrangements either about 87% or about 30% of the time, which broadly matched IMGT annotations. The authors suggested that the approach could potentially be extended to other disease states and immunological phenotypes. Because counts were too low, seventeen rarely observed V segments, including chromosome 9 orphons, were excluded from the earlier analysis of fewer than 650 of the donors. The study listed 150 to 200 TCR beta chains as associated with cytomegalovirus. In a later analysis, some 17,000 TCR beta sequences were associated with specific HLA alleles at a false discovery rate of 0.05. A further reported finding was that TCR beta sequences accurately predicted the HLA-A and HLA-B alleles for most subjects in the first cohort. V-gene and J-gene trimming of TCR beta chains was associated with a missense DCLRE1C variant in a later genetic analysis, and the association was replicated in an independent cohort.

The germline V gene provides CDR1 SQVTM and CDR2 ANQGSEA. CDR3 length: 12 amino acids, cysteine to phenylalanine. Of all the DNA, just the CDR3 is kept, 36 bases in frame from base 1. The cohort consisted of some 730 healthy bone marrow donors. At the time of sampling, all cohort members were nominally healthy, though unrecorded immune exposures were likely present. The donor tested CMV seronegative, placing the donor among the 350 or so seronegative members of the cohort. Each donor provided a peripheral blood sample, and peripheral blood mononuclear cells were used for TCR beta sequencing. The Qiagen DNeasy Blood Extraction Kit was used to extract genomic DNA from the blood cell samples. As concerns this clone: The specificity of this receptor is unknown. No much larger clonotype is one base removed from it; base qualities were not supplied.

The method behind the library was the immunoSEQ multiplex PCR assay. For the multiplex PCR, a mixture combining 60 forward primers for TCR Vbeta segments and 13 reverse primers for TCR Jbeta segments was used. The CDR3 region of rearranged TCR beta genes was amplified from genomic DNA with a multiplex PCR assay. The amplified TCR beta libraries were sequenced on the Illumina HiSeq System as 87-base-pair reads. In the authors' own workflow: A later analysis tallied around 82 million unique TCR beta chains across the 550 to 850 repertoires, and around 12 million of those chains were shared by two or more donors. Raw reads were error-corrected and collapsed into unique sequences with a nearest-neighbor algorithm that merged closely related sequences to remove PCR and sequencing errors. V, D and J gene segments were assigned by aligning CDR3 sequences to IMGT reference sequences. Each retained sequence needed at least a six-nucleotide match to both a V gene segment and a J gene segment. A rearrangement was called productive if the CDR3 had no stop codons and remained in frame with V and J, and every other rearrangement was called non-productive. Following IMGT convention, CDR3 was defined as the stretch from the second conserved V-encoded cysteine to the conserved J-encoded phenylalanine. In an earlier analysis of some 550 of the donors, sequences lacking an unambiguous match to a single V gene segment were excluded. An earlier analysis of a few hundred of the donors classified V segments as functional when productive rearrangements were above 56.7% and as segregating when the standard deviation between donors was above 5%. A statistical classification framework was built for diagnosing cytomegalovirus status from the catalog of TCR beta chain sequences. In a later analysis, TCR nucleotide sequences were compared against IMGT/GENE-DB human TR gene sequences so that V and J genes could be assigned. A later analysis assigned CDR3 sequences and most-parsimonious VDJ recombination scenarios with the TCRdist pipeline. In a later analysis, every TCR beta chain was defined by the combination of its CDR3 amino acid sequence and its V-gene family, and reads without a unique V-gene family were dropped. As a way to deal with suspected cross-contamination and a sequencing artifact, a later analysis dropped hundreds of nucleotide sequences that were highly shared and had low generation probability. A later analysis calculated a clonal expansion index for each public chain from normalized within-repertoire ranks of inferred template counts. Generation probabilities in a later analysis came from a VDJ recombination model fitted to out-of-frame rearrangements, and those results were checked against IGoR. Hypergeometric tests were used in a later analysis to score TCR-TCR, TCR-HLA and TCR-CMV co-occurrence, with a repertoire-size bias correction applied to the TCR pairs. False discovery rates were estimated in a later analysis by permuting HLA or CMV assignments 20 times. In a later analysis, co-occurring TCRs were grouped using DBSCAN, and TCRdist sequence similarity was added for clustering within HLA-allele-positive subsets. For co-occurrence clustering, repertoires with fewer than 30,000 or more than 120,000 public chains were excluded, along with several repertoires with anomalous nucleotide sharing. In TCRdb, the immuneACCESS table is reduced to in-frame sequences with V and J assigned. These tables do not hold every clone; where another copy was compared, an unresolved V gene accounts for under half, and the others remain unexplained. The DNA gave D and trimming, while V, J and clone size come from that table. A total of over 150,000 clones appear in this sample, around 70% of them only once. Over 2.5% of the sample comes from the top ten.

The sequencing input was PBMCs. This chain joins TRBV29-1 to TRBJ2-5; 7 junctional bases match TRBD2. The J call may be in error: the DNA end matches TRBJ2-7 better. This TCR was sampled from a male donor in good health and CMV-seronegative. The DNA is as follows: TGCAGCGTGAAGGGAGGGTCCTACGAGCAGTACTTC. Translation gives CSVKGGSYEQYF.